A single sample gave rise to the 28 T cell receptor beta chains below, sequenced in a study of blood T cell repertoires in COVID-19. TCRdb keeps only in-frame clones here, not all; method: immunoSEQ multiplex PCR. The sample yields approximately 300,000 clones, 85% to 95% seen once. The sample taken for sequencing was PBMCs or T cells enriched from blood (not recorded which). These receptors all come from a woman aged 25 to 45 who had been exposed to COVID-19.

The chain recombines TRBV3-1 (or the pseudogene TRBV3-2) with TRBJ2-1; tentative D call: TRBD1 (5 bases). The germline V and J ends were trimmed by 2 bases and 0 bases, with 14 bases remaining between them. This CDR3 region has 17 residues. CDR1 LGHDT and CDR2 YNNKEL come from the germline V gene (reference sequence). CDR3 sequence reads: CASSQFLGHNSYNEQFF. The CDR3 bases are TGTGCCAGCAGCCAATTTTTAGGACACAACTCCTACAATGAGCAGTTCTTC.

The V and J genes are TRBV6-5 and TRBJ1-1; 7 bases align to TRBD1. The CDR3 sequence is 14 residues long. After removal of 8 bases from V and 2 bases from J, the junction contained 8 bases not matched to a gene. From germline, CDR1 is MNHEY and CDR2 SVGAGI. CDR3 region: CASFFGTANTEAFF. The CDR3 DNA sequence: TGTGCCAGCTTTTTCGGGACAGCTAACACTGAAGCTTTCTTT.

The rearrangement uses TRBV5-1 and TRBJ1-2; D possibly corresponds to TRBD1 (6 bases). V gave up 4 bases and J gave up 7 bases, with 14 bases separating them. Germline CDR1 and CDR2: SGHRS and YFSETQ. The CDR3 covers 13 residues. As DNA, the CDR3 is TGCGCCAGCAGCGAACAGGGCGATGGTGGCTACACCTTC. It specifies CASSEQGDGGYTF.

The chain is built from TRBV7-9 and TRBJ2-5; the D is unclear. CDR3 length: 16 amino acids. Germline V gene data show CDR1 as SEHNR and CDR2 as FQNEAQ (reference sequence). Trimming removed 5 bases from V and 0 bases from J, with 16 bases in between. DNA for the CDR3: TGTGCCAGCAGCCGCCTAGGAGTAGGCTACCAAGAGACCCAGTACTTC. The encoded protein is CASSRLGVGYQETQYF.

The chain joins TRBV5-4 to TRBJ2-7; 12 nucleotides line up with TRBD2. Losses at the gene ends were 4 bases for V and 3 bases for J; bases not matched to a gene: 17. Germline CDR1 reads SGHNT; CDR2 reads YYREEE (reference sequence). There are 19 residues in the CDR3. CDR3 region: CASSQSRGGRTSGDYEQYF. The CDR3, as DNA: TGTGCCAGCAGCCAAAGCCGGGGGGGGCGGACTAGCGGGGACTACGAGCAGTACTTC.

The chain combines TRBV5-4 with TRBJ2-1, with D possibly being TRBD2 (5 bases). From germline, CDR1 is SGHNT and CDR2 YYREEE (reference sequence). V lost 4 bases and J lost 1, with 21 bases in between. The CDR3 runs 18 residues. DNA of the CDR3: TGTGCCAGCAGCGAGGAAAAAGGACTGTCTCATTCCTACAATGAGCAGTTCTTC. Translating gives CASSEEKGLSHSYNEQFF. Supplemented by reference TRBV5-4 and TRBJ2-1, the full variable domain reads ETGVTQSPTHLIKTRGQQVTLRCSSQSGHNTVSWYQQALGQGPQFIFQYYREEENGRGNFPPRFSGLQFPNYSSELNVNALELDDSALYLCASSEEKGLSHSYNEQFFGPGTRLTVL.

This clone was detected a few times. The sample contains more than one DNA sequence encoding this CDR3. CDR3 protein: CASSPGTGTYEQYF. The CDR3 region has the DNA TGTGCCAGCAGCCCCGGGACAGGAACCTACGAGCAGTACTTC. The chain joins TRBV9 to TRBJ2-7; TRBD1 matches at 8 bases. The CDR3 sequence is 14 residues long. J was trimmed by 2 bases and V by 4 bases; bases with no gene match: 5. Germline V gene data show CDR1 as SGDLS and CDR2 as YYNGEE.

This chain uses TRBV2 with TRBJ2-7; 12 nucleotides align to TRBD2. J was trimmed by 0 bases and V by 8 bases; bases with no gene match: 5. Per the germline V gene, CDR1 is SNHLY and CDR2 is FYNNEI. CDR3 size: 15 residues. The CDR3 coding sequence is TGTGCCAGCCTACTAGCGGGGGGCTACTCCTACGAGCAGTACTTC. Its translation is CASLLAGGYSYEQYF. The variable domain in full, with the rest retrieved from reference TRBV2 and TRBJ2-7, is EPEVTQTPSHQVTQMGQEVILRCVPISNHLYFYWYRQILGQKVEFLVSFYNNEISEKSEIFDDQFSVERPDGSNFTLKIRSTKLEDSAMYFCASLLAGGYSYEQYFGPGTRLTVT.

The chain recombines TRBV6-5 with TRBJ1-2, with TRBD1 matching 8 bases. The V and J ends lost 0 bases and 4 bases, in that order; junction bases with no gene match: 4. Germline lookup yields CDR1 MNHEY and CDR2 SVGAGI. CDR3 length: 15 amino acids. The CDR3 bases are TGTGCCAGCAGTTACTCGGGACAGGATACCTATGGCTACACCTTC. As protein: CASSYSGQDTYGYTF.

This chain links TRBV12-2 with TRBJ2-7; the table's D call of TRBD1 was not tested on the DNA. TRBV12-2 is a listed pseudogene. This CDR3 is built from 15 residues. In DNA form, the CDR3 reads TGTGCAAGTCGCGACCCCGGAGGGACAGCCTACGAGCAGTACTTC. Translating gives CASRDPGGTAYEQYF.

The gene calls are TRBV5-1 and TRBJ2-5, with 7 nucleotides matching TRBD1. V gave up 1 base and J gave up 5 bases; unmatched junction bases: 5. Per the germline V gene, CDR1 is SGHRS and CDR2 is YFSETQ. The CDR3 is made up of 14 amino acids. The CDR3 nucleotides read TGCGCCAGCAGCTTGAGAGGGGGCATGGAGACCCAGTACTTC. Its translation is CASSLRGGMETQYF.

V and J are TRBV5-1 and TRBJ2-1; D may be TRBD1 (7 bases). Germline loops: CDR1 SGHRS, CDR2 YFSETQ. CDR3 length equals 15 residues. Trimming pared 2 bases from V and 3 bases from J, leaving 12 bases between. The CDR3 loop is CASSFARGDYNEQFF. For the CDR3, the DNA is TGCGCCAGCAGCTTTGCCAGGGGGGACTACAATGAGCAGTTCTTC.

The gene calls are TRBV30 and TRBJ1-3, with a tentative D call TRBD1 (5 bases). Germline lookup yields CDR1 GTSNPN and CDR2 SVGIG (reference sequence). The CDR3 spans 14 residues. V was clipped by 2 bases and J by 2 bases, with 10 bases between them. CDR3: CAWSRGLTGNTIYF. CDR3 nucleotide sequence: TGTGCCTGGAGTAGGGGCCTTACTGGAAACACCATATATTTT.

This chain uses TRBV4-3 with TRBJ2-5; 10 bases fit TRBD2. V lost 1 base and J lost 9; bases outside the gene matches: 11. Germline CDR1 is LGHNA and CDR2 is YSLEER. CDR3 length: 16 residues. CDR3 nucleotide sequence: TGCGCCAGCAGCCAAGGGCTAGCGGGGGTCCCGATCCCCCAGTACTTC. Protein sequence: CASSQGLAGVPIPQYF.

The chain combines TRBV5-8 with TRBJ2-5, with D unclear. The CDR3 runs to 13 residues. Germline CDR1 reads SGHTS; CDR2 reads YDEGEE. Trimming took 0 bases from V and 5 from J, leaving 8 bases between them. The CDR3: CASSLEAGETQYF. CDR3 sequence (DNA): TGTGCCAGCAGCTTGGAGGCCGGGGAGACCCAGTACTTC.

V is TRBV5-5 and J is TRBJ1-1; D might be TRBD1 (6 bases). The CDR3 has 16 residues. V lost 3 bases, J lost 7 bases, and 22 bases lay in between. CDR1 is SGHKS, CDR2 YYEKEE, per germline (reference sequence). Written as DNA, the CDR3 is TGTGCCAGCAGCTCCACGACCGGGGGGCGTGGGATTGAAGCTTTCTTT. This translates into CASSSTTGGRGIEAFF.

CDR3 sequence reads: CANPTGGRTEAFF. For the CDR3, the DNA is TGCGCCAACCCGACAGGGGGAAGGACTGAAGCTTTCTTT. V is TRBV10-2 and J is TRBJ1-1; 9 bases fit TRBD1. Germline V gene data show CDR1 as WSHSY and CDR2 as SAAADI. This CDR3 comprises 13 residues. The ends lost 10 bases at V and 5 bases at J; junction bases unmatched: 8.

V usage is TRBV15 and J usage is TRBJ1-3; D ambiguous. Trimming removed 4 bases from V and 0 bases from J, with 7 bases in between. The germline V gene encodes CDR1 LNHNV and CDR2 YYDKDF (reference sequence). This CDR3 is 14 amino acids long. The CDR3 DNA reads TGTGCCACCAGCACGATAGCCTCTGGAAACACCATATATTTT. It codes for CATSTIASGNTIYF.

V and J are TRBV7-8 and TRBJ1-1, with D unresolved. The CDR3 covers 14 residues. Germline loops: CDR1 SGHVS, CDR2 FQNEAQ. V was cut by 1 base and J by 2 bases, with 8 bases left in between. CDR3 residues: CASSLGAANTEAFF. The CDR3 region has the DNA TGTGCCAGCAGCTTAGGGGCAGCAAACACTGAAGCTTTCTTT.

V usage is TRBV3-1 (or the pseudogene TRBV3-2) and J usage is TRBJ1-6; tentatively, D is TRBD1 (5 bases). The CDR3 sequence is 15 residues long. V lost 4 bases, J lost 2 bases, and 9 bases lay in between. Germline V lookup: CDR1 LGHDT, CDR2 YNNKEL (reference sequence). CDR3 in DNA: TGTGCCAGCAGCCTCAGGGATGCCTATAATTCACCCCTCCACTTT. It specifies CASSLRDAYNSPLHF.

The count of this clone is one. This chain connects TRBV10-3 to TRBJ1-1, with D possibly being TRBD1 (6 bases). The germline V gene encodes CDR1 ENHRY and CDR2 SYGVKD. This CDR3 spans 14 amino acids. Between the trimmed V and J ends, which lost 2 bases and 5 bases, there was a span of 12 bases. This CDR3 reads CAISEETGITEAFF. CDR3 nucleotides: TGTGCCATCAGTGAGGAAACAGGGATAACTGAAGCTTTCTTT.

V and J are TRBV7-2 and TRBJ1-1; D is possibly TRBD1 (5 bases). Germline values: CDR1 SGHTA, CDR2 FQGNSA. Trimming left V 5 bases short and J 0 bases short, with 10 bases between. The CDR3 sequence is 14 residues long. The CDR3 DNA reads TGTGCCAGCAGCATAGGGGCTATGAACACTGAAGCTTTCTTT. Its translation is CASSIGAMNTEAFF.

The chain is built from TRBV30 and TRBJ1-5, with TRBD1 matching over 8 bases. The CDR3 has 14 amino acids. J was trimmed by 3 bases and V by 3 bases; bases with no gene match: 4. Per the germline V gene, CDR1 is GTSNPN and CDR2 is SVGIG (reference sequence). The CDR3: CAWRSTGVNQPQHF. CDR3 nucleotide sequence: TGTGCCTGGAGGTCGACAGGGGTCAATCAGCCCCAGCATTTT.

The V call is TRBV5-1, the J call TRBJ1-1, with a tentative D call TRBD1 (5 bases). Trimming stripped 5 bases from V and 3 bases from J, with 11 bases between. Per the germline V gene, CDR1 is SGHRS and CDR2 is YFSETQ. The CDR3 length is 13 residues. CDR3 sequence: CASSWGGDTEAFF. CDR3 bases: TGCGCCAGCAGTTGGGGGGGAGACACTGAAGCTTTCTTT. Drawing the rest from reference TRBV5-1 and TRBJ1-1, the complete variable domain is KAGVTQTPRYLIKTRGQQVTLSCSPISGHRSVSWYQQTPGQGLQFLFEYFSETQRNKGNFPGRFSGRQFSNSRSEMNVSTLELGDSALYLCASSWGGDTEAFFGQGTRLTVV.

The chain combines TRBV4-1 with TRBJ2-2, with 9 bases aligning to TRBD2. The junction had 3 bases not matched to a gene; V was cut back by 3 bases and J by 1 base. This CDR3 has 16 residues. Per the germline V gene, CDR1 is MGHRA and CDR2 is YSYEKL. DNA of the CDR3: TGCGCCAGCAGCCAGGCACTAGCGGGGAACACCGGGGAGCTGTTTTTT. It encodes CASSQALAGNTGELFF.

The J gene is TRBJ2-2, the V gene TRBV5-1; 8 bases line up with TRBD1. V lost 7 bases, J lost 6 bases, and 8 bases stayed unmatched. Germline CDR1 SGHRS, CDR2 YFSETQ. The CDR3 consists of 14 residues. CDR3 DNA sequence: TGCGCCAGCCGACAGGGGCTATTCGCCGGGGAGCTGTTTTTT. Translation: CASRQGLFAGELFF.

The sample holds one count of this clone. The CDR3 region is CASSLSLGTDTQYF. CDR3 coding DNA: TGTGCCAGCAGCTTGTCGCTAGGCACAGATACGCAGTATTTT. This rearrangement joins TRBV5-4 to TRBJ2-3; D call uncertain. V was trimmed by 1 base and J by 1 base, leaving 7 bases between them. The length of the CDR3 is 14 residues. In germline, CDR1 is SGHNT, CDR2 YYREEE (reference sequence).

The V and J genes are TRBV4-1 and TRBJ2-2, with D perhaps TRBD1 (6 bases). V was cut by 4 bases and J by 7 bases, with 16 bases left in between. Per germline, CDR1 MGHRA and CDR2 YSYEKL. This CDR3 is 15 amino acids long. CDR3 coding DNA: TGCGCCAGCAGCCGACAAACAGGGTTAGGCGGGGAGCTGTTTTTT. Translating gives CASSRQTGLGGELFF.